These 20 T cell receptor beta chains originate from one sample sequenced in a study of T cell responses to AZD1222 COVID-19 vaccine. Data came from immunoSEQ multiplex PCR; TCRdb stores just in-frame clones and leaves some out. The repertoire holds around 70,000 clones, 75% to 90% seen once, with about 2.5% in the top ten. This sample comprised peripheral blood, obtained on day 0 of AZD1222 vaccination. The origin of the receptors is an adult in good health.

This clone was counted between two and nine times. This chain joins TRBV14 and TRBJ1-2, with a tentative D call TRBD1 (5 bases). This CDR3 comprises 14 residues. V gave up 1 base and J gave up 3 bases, with 9 bases separating them. Germline lookup yields CDR1 SGHDN and CDR2 FVKESK. The CDR3 spells CASSQGSRDYGYTF. DNA of the CDR3: TGTGCCAGCAGCCAAGGATCCAGGGACTATGGCTACACCTTC.

V is TRBV6-5 and J is TRBJ1-2; 8 nucleotides match TRBD1. Germline V gene lookup returns CDR1 MNHEY and CDR2 SVGAGI. The length of the CDR3 is 15 residues. V was pared by 2 bases and J by 4 bases, with 6 bases of the junction left unmatched. In DNA form, the CDR3 reads TGTGCCAGCAGTTACGATGGACAGGGCACCTATGGCTACACCTTC. Translated: CASSYDGQGTYGYTF.

The genes are TRBV4-3 and TRBJ1-6; weak D call: TRBD1 (5 bases). The germline CDR1 and CDR2 sequences are LGHNA and YSLEER. The CDR3 extends over 14 amino acids. The V and J ends lost 0 bases and 9 bases respectively, with 9 bases between them. Here the CDR3 reads CASSQDQGGSPLHF. In nucleotides, the CDR3 is TGCGCCAGCAGCCAAGATCAGGGTGGTTCACCCCTCCACTTT.

The chain carries TRBV27 and TRBJ1-1, with D possibly TRBD1 on 5 matching bases. The V gene's germline CDR1 is MNHEY and CDR2 SMNVEV (reference sequence). The V end was cut by 4 bases, the J end by 8 bases, with 14 bases between. The CDR3 extends over 13 amino acids. For the CDR3, the DNA is TGTGCCAGCAGTTCACACCGGGGGGGGGAAGCTTTCTTT. Translation gives CASSSHRGGEAFF.

The rearrangement joins TRBV11-2 to TRBJ2-7; 12 bases align to TRBD2. In germline, CDR1 is SGHAT, CDR2 FQNNGV. Trimming took 2 bases from V and 4 from J; bases not matched to a gene: 6. The CDR3 contains 16 residues. The CDR3: CASSLISTSGGYEQYF. In nucleotides, the CDR3 is TGTGCCAGCAGCTTAATCTCGACTAGCGGGGGATACGAGCAGTACTTC.

The count of this clone is one. V and J are TRBV24-1 and TRBJ2-1; D might be TRBD1 (6 bases). The V gene lost 6 bases and the J gene lost 5 bases, with 7 bases spanning the gap. There are 12 residues in the CDR3. Germline V CDR1 and CDR2: KGHDR, SFDVKD. As DNA, the CDR3 is TGTGCCACCAGTACAGGGCACAATGAGCAGTTCTTC. Its protein is CATSTGHNEQFF.

The J gene is TRBJ2-1, the V gene TRBV5-1, with 8 bases matching TRBD2. The CDR3 has 14 residues. The germline V gene has CDR1 SGHRS and CDR2 YFSETQ. The V gene end was trimmed by 2 bases and the J gene end by 8 bases; junction bases not matched to a gene: 6. The CDR3 sequence: CASSLAGEMDEQFF. Written as DNA, the CDR3 is TGCGCCAGCAGCTTAGCGGGAGAGATGGATGAGCAGTTCTTC. The whole variable domain, remainder taken from reference TRBV5-1 and TRBJ2-1, is KAGVTQTPRYLIKTRGQQVTLSCSPISGHRSVSWYQQTPGQGLQFLFEYFSETQRNKGNFPGRFSGRQFSNSRSEMNVSTLELGDSALYLCASSLAGEMDEQFFGPGTRLTVL.

The V call is TRBV9, the J call TRBJ2-5, with TRBD1 matching over 7 bases. The junction had 8 bases not matched to a gene; V was cut back by 4 bases and J by 2 bases. Germline values: CDR1 SGDLS, CDR2 YYNGEE. The CDR3 covers 15 residues. CDR3 sequence: CASSPAGTAQETQYF. Written as DNA, the CDR3 is TGTGCCAGCAGCCCAGCCGGGACAGCTCAAGAGACCCAGTACTTC.

V gene TRBV7-2 combines with J gene TRBJ2-5; no reliable D call. The CDR3 totals 13 residues. V lost 4 bases, J lost 2 bases, and 8 bases lay in between. In germline, CDR1 is SGHTA, CDR2 FQGNSA. CDR3 loop: CASSYAAQETQYF. The CDR3 region has the DNA TGTGCCAGCAGCTATGCCGCGCAAGAGACCCAGTACTTC.

The chain combines TRBV27 with TRBJ2-2; D gene unclear. Trimming shortened V by 7 bases and J by 2 bases, and 8 bases separated the two germline ends. The germline V gene encodes CDR1 MNHEY and CDR2 SMNVEV (reference sequence). The CDR3 sequence is 13 residues long. The CDR3 sequence is CASTEPNTGELFF. CDR3 DNA: TGTGCCAGCACCGAGCCCAACACCGGGGAGCTGTTTTTT.

This clone is medium-sized within its sample. The V call is TRBV9, the J call TRBJ1-1; D perhaps matches TRBD1 (6 bases). Germline V gene lookup returns CDR1 SGDLS and CDR2 YYNGEE. V shed 1 base and J shed 5 bases, with 18 bases lying between them. This CDR3 is 16 amino acids long. The CDR3 bases are TGTGCCAGCAGCGTAACTTACAGGGCTGGGGGTACTGAAGCTTTCTTT. It codes for CASSVTYRAGGTEAFF.

V usage is TRBV19 and J usage is TRBJ1-5, with a weak D call TRBD1 (5 bases). The CDR3 spans 15 residues. CDR1 is LNHDA, CDR2 SQIVND, per germline (reference sequence). The V and J ends lost 3 bases and 2 bases respectively, with 11 bases between them. The chain's CDR3 is CASSIMGQGNQPQHF. CDR3 DNA: TGTGCCAGTAGTATTATGGGGCAAGGCAATCAGCCCCAGCATTTT. The whole variable domain, filled in from reference TRBV19 and TRBJ1-5, reads DGGITQSPKYLFRKEGQNVTLSCEQNLNHDAMYWYRQDPGQGLRLIYYSQIVNDFQKGDIAEGYSVSREKKESFPLTVTSAQKNPTAFYLCASSIMGQGNQPQHFGDGTRLSIL.

The chain couples TRBV5-1 to TRBJ1-2, with unresolved D. CDR3 length equals 14 residues. With 0 bases removed from V and 4 bases from J, the gap between germline ends came to 10 bases. Germline V CDR1 and CDR2: SGHRS, YFSETQ. This chain's CDR3 is CASSLEAAVYGYTF. DNA of the CDR3: TGCGCCAGCAGCTTGGAGGCGGCGGTCTATGGCTACACCTTC.

This clone was observed once. The chain employs TRBV10-3 and TRBJ1-5; a weak D match, TRBD1 (5 bases). With 0 bases removed from V and 1 base from J, the gap between germline ends came to 10 bases. Germline V lookup: CDR1 ENHRY, CDR2 SYGVKD. This CDR3 is 16 amino acids long. CDR3 bases: TGTGCCATCAGTGAGTCGGGGGAGAGAAGCAATCAGCCCCAGCATTTT. Translated: CAISESGERSNQPQHF.

The chain is built from TRBV9 and TRBJ1-1, with D possibly matching TRBD1 (5 bases). Per germline, CDR1 SGDLS and CDR2 YYNGEE. CDR3 length: 14 residues. The germline V and J ends were trimmed by 3 bases and 1 base, with 10 bases remaining between them. The CDR3: CASSAQGTNTEAFF. The CDR3 nucleotides are TGTGCCAGCAGCGCCCAGGGCACGAACACTGAAGCTTTCTTT. Based on the CDR3 plus reference TRBV9 and TRBJ1-1, the full variable domain is DSGVTQTPKHLITATGQRVTLRCSPRSGDLSVYWYQQSLDQGLQFLIQYYNGEERAKGNILERFSAQQFPDLHSELNLSSLELGDSALYFCASSAQGTNTEAFFGQGTRLTVV.

In its sample, this clone was seen once. The chain couples TRBV4-1 to TRBJ2-2, with a weak D call TRBD1 (5 bases). The CDR3 has 14 amino acids. Looked up from germline, CDR1 is MGHRA and CDR2 is YSYEKL. V lost 0 bases and J 7 bases, leaving 9 bases between the germline ends. The CDR3 reads CASSQDRGNGELFF. In DNA, the CDR3 is TGCGCCAGCAGCCAAGATAGGGGTAACGGGGAGCTGTTTTTT.

This rearrangement joins TRBV29-1 to TRBJ2-3, with D possibly matching TRBD1 (5 bases). CDR1 is SQVTM, CDR2 ANQGSEA, per germline. The CDR3 has 14 residues. Trimming pared 2 bases from V and 2 bases from J, leaving 11 bases between. The CDR3 sequence: CSVEQGPFTDTQYF. The CDR3 DNA follows: TGCAGCGTTGAACAGGGCCCATTCACAGATACGCAGTATTTT.

The J gene is TRBJ1-1, the V gene TRBV6-5, with D uncertain. V gave up 9 bases and J gave up 0 bases, with 8 bases separating them. The germline CDR1 and CDR2 sequences are MNHEY and SVGAGI. There are 12 residues in the CDR3. CDR3 sequence (DNA): TGTGCCAGTGGGGAAATGAACACTGAAGCTTTCTTT. This sequence encodes CASGEMNTEAFF.

The rearrangement links TRBV15 to TRBJ1-4; no firm D call. Germline V CDR1 and CDR2: LNHNV, YYDKDF (reference sequence). V shed 0 bases and J shed 4 bases, with 12 bases lying between them. The CDR3 has 16 amino acids. CDR3 nucleotide sequence: TGTGCCACCAGCAGAGATCGCTTAACCGATAATGAAAAACTGTTTTTT. Encoded protein: CATSRDRLTDNEKLFF.

This clone was recorded only once. The CDR3 nucleotides read TGTGCCAGCAGCTTAGATACAGATACGCAGTATTTT. Its translation is CASSLDTDTQYF. The chain employs TRBV7-6 and TRBJ2-3; D remains unclear. The germline V and J ends were trimmed by 1 base and 3 bases, with 2 bases remaining between them. The length of the CDR3 is 12 residues. Per germline, CDR1 SGHVS and CDR2 FNYEAQ.